These 4 T cell receptor beta chains originate from one sample sequenced in a study of tumor-infiltrating lymphocytes in primary liver carcinoma. With a constant-region primer, TCR beta cDNA was made from approximately 510 ng of total RNA. Slightly modified ARM-PCR, run as three nested multiplex PCR rounds, produced the TCR beta libraries. Forward primers for TRBV1-TRBV30 and a C-beta reverse primer served the first two PCR rounds, at 10 cycles each. TCRdb reprocessed the multiplex PCR reads via MiXCR and lists one record per CDR3 protein. The profile shows 150,000 to 200,000 distinct CDR3 sequences, approximately 60% of them singletons. Germline DNA was also extracted, and blood RNA was taken from unsorted whole blood. The sequenced sample consisted of peripheral blood. The receptors stem from a middle-aged man with primary liver carcinoma and hepatitis B virus infection.

Notes on this clonotype: The junction differs from germline at one of its ends, possibly a read error. CDR3 DNA: TGCGCCAGCAGCCAAGACGGAGCGGGCCAAGAGAACCAGTACTTC. Protein: CASSQDGAGQENQYF. V gene TRBV4-1 combines with J gene TRBJ2-5; possibly TRBD2 for D (6 bases). Germline CDR1 reads MGHRA; CDR2 reads YSYEKL. This CDR3 region has 15 residues.

There are many counts of this clonotype. The chain employs TRBV6-6 and TRBJ2-3, with D possibly TRBD1 on 6 matching bases. This CDR3 is 15 amino acids long. Between the trimmed V and J ends, which lost 6 bases and 0 bases, there was a span of 13 bases. In germline, CDR1 is MNHNY, CDR2 SVGAGI (reference sequence). The CDR3 DNA is TGTGCCAGCAGCTCTCCCAGGGGTAGCACAGATACGCAGTATTTT. Amino acids: CASSSPRGSTDTQYF.

Concerning this clonotype: Since a much larger clone is just one base distant, this may be a read error. Because it lacks the conserved phenylalanine or tryptophan at the end, this CDR3 is likely a read error. V is TRBV6-1 and J is TRBJ2-7; D unclear. CDR3 length: 11 amino acids. V dropped 4 bases and J dropped 3 bases, with 4 bases sitting between them. Germline assignment: CDR1 MNHNS and CDR2 SASEGT. As DNA, the CDR3 is TGTGCCAGCAGTGCGCTCTACGAGCAGTACCTC. It specifies CASSALYEQYL.

In the case of this clonotype: The junction departs from the called germline gene at one end, perhaps through a read error. The chain uses TRBV5-1 and TRBJ1-2; 7 positions agree with TRBD1. Germline V lookup: CDR1 SGHRS, CDR2 YFSETQ. CDR3 length equals 12 residues. CDR3 amino acids: CASRGTEYGCTF. The DNA of the CDR3 is TGCGCCAGCCGAGGGACAGAGTATGGCTGCACCTTC.